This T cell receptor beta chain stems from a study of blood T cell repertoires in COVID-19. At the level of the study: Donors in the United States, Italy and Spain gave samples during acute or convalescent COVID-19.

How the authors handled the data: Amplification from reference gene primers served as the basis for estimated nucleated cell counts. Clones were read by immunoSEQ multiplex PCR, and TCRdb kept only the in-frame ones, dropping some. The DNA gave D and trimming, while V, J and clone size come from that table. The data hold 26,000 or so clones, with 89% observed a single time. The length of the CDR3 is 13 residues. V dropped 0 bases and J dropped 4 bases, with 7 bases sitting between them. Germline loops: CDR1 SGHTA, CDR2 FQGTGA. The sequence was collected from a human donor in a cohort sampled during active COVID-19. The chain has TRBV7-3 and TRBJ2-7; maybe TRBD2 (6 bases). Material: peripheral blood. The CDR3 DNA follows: TGTGCCAGCAGCTTAACAGGGAGGTACGAGCAGTACTTC. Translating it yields CASSLTGRYEQYF.